One sample yielded the 27 T cell receptor beta chains listed below, sequenced in a study of CXCR3-negative and CXCR3-positive naive CD8 T cells. It was by 5' RACE with UMI labels that the TRB cDNA libraries were prepared. TCRdb derives one entry per CDR3 protein from the 5' RACE reads, leaving out DNA. The table gives approximately 56,000 distinct CDR3 sequences; the top ten clones make up roughly 1.6% of it. Sequencing was done on a sample of naive CXCR3- CD8+ T cells from blood. Stated subset: CD45RO-CCR7+CD27+CD95- naive CD8+ T cells lacking CXCR3 (TNR3-). These receptors were obtained from a human donor in good health. Some clones in this sample may be carry-over from other donors' samples.

The V and J genes are TRBV29-1 and TRBJ2-5; checking the TCRdb D call of TRBD1 is not possible without DNA. This CDR3 has 15 residues. Germline CDR1 SQVTM, CDR2 ANQGSEA. The CDR3: CSVAPTRALLETQYF.

This chain connects TRBV7-9 to TRBJ2-7; TCRdb gives TRBD1 as the D gene, but with no DNA this cannot be confirmed. The CDR3 sequence is 15 residues long. Germline V gene lookup returns CDR1 SEHNR and CDR2 FQNEAQ (reference sequence). The CDR3: CASSSDPGDSYEQYF.

V gene TRBV25-1 combines with J gene TRBJ1-2; TCRdb lists TRBD1, though no DNA is available to test this call. CDR3 length equals 14 residues. Germline V gene sequence: CDR1 MGHDK, CDR2 SYGVNS. The CDR3: CASSVRTGGLGYTF.

The gene calls are TRBV7-2 and TRBJ1-1; the TCRdb call, TRBD1, lacks DNA for checking. The CDR3 extends over 16 amino acids. Per germline, CDR1 SGHTA and CDR2 FQGNSA. CDR3 region: CASSSARGGGNTEAFF.

This chain joins TRBV5-1 and TRBJ1-2; TCRdb outputs TRBD1, but without DNA this stays unchecked. Germline V CDR1 and CDR2: SGHRS, YFSETQ. The CDR3 loop spans 12 amino acids. The CDR3 region is CASSEYRGGYTF.

The chain couples TRBV29-1 to TRBJ1-1; absent DNA, TCRdb's TRBD1 call cannot be checked. The CDR3 extends over 14 amino acids. Germline V gene lookup returns CDR1 SQVTM and CDR2 ANQGSEA. The chain's CDR3 is CSVEGGTAYTEAFF.

The gene calls are TRBV6-6 and TRBJ2-7; TCRdb's assignment of TRBD2 cannot be checked, as there is no DNA. Germline V gene sequence: CDR1 MNHNY, CDR2 SVGAGI (reference sequence). This CDR3 comprises 12 residues. The CDR3 reads CASQGPGYEQYF.

This clonotype is medium-sized by frequency. The V gene is TRBV20-1, the J gene TRBJ2-2; TCRdb lists TRBD1, though no DNA is available to test this call. The CDR3 spans 16 residues. Germline V gives CDR1 DFQATT, CDR2 SNEGSKA (reference sequence). The CDR3 loop reads CSARSPGAGDTGELFF.

The chain combines TRBV12-3 or TRBV12-4 with TRBJ1-5; TCRdb lists TRBD1, though no DNA is available to test this call. The CDR3 consists of 16 residues. This CDR3 is CASSFPDRKSNQPQHF.

The chain recombines TRBV20-1 with TRBJ2-1. Germline lookup yields CDR1 DFQATT and CDR2 SNEGSKA (reference sequence). This CDR3 comprises 15 residues. The CDR3 reads CSARDLLGPYNEQFF.

The chain uses TRBV20-1 and TRBJ1-4; the D gene TCRdb calls, TRBD1, cannot be checked with no DNA. This CDR3 is built from 15 residues. The germline gives CDR1 DFQATT, CDR2 SNEGSKA (reference sequence). CDR3 residues: CSAPGQGAANEKLFF.

The V and J genes are TRBV4-2 and TRBJ1-4. The CDR3 has 14 residues. Germline assignment: CDR1 LGHNA and CDR2 YNFKEQ. CDR3 region: CASGVEATNEKLFF.

The rearrangement links TRBV7-9 to TRBJ1-2; TCRdb designates TRBD1, a call that cannot be tested without DNA. The germline V gene has CDR1 SEHNR and CDR2 FQNEAQ (reference sequence). The length of the CDR3 is 15 residues. The CDR3 protein is CASSSAGDPRGGYTF.

This sequence joins TRBV7-9 and TRBJ2-7; TCRdb returns TRBD2, unconfirmable since there is no DNA. The CDR3 contains 18 residues. Germline values: CDR1 SEHNR, CDR2 FQNEAQ (reference sequence). The CDR3 loop reads CASSNSRGRAQNSYEQYF.

V usage is TRBV7-9 and J usage is TRBJ2-5; TCRdb gives TRBD2 as the D gene, but with no DNA this cannot be confirmed. Germline CDR1 and CDR2: SEHNR and FQNEAQ (reference sequence). This CDR3 is 14 amino acids long. This chain's CDR3 is CASSLGRTTETQYF.

V is TRBV28 and J is TRBJ2-3. The CDR3 has 12 residues. Germline lookup yields CDR1 MDHEN and CDR2 SYDVKM. The CDR3 reads CASSPIANTQYF.

The chain joins TRBV4-2 to TRBJ2-1; TCRdb returns TRBD1, unconfirmable since there is no DNA. This CDR3 has 18 residues. Germline V gene sequence: CDR1 LGHNA, CDR2 YNFKEQ. The CDR3 spells CASSQETRSGGGIGEQFF.

The J gene is TRBJ2-7, the V gene TRBV4-1. This CDR3 has 15 residues. CDR1 MGHRA and CDR2 YSYEKL come from the germline V gene. The CDR3 reads CASSQDPAEIYEQYF.

The chain uses TRBV29-1 and TRBJ2-5. Per germline, CDR1 SQVTM and CDR2 ANQGSEA. CDR3 size: 12 residues. CDR3 residues: CSVGWEEETQYF.

V gene TRBV7-2 combines with J gene TRBJ2-3; there is no DNA to check the TCRdb D call of TRBD1. The germline V gene encodes CDR1 SGHTA and CDR2 FQGNSA. This CDR3 has 15 amino acids. The CDR3 sequence is CASSLVGHSADTQYF.

The J gene is TRBJ2-7, the V gene TRBV29-1. The germline gives CDR1 SQVTM, CDR2 ANQGSEA. The CDR3 runs to 13 residues. CDR3 amino acids: CSVSVRSSYEQYF.

V gene TRBV14 combines with J gene TRBJ1-5. The CDR3 length is 13 residues. CDR1 and CDR2 (germline): SGHDN, FVKESK. CDR3 in amino acids: CASSPNGGQPQHF.

V usage is TRBV20-1 and J usage is TRBJ2-7. The CDR3 runs 13 residues. The germline gives CDR1 DFQATT, CDR2 SNEGSKA (reference sequence). The CDR3 spells CSAREYGTYEQYF.

The J gene is TRBJ1-1, the V gene TRBV25-1; the D call of TRBD1 rests on TCRdb alone, since no DNA is present to check it. The CDR3 is 13 amino acids. In germline, CDR1 is MGHDK, CDR2 SYGVNS. The CDR3 spells CASSETGYTEAFF.

V gene TRBV27 combines with J gene TRBJ2-7; lacking DNA, the TRBD1 call made by TCRdb goes unchecked. Per the germline V gene, CDR1 is MNHEY and CDR2 is SMNVEV (reference sequence). The CDR3 has 12 residues. The CDR3 sequence is CASRDRGYEQYF.

V is TRBV19 and J is TRBJ2-4; TCRdb's D call, TRBD1, is unchecked because there is no DNA. The V gene's germline CDR1 is LNHDA and CDR2 SQIVND (reference sequence). This CDR3 region has 13 residues. This CDR3 reads CASSRMGENIQYF.

The V call is TRBV7-6, the J call TRBJ1-6. The germline gives CDR1 SGHVS, CDR2 FNYEAQ. This CDR3 is built from 15 residues. The CDR3: CASSEGLFLNSPLHF.